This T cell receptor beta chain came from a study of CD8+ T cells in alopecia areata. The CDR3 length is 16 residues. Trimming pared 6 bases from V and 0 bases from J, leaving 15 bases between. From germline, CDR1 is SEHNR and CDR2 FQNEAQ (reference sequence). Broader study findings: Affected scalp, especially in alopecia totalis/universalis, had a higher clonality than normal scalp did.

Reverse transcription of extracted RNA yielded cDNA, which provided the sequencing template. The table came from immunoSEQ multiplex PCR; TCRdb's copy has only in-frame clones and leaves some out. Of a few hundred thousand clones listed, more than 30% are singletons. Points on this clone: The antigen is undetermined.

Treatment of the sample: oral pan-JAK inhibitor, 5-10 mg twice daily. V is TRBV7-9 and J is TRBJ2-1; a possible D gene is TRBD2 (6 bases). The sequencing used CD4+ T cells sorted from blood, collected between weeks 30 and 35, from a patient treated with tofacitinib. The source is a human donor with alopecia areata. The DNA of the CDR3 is TGTGCCAGCAGTCGACTAGGGAAAAGCTCCTACAATGAGCAGTTCTTC. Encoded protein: CASSRLGKSSYNEQFF. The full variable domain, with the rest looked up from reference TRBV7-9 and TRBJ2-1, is DTGVSQNPRHKITKRGQNVTFRCDPISEHNRLYWYRQTLGQGPEFLTYFQNEAQLEKSRLLSDRFSAERPKGSFSTLEIQRTEQGDSAMYLCASSRLGKSSYNEQFFGPGTRLTVL.